This TCR beta chain was recorded in a study of blood T cell repertoires in COVID-19. Study-wide context: Samples representing acute and convalescent COVID-19 were sourced from the United States, Italy and Spain. T cells, B-cell-depleted T cells, or PBMCs supplied cDNA or gDNA.

Generated by immunoSEQ multiplex PCR, the TCRdb table keeps only in-frame clones and is missing some. Of over 120,000 clones listed, about 87% are singletons. Adults between roughly 18 and 89 years of age took part from under 30 US areas. The germline CDR1 and CDR2 sequences are MRHNA and SNTAGT. The V and J ends lost 2 bases and 7 bases respectively, with 9 bases between them. This CDR3 region has 13 residues. This receptor was obtained from a man aged 55 to 69 who had recovered from COVID-19. This chain uses TRBV6-4 with TRBJ2-1, with D possibly matching TRBD2 (7 bases). The specimen sequenced was PBMCs or T cells enriched from blood (not recorded which). CDR3 region: CASSDEGGNEQFF. For the CDR3, the DNA is TGTGCCAGCAGTGACGAGGGGGGGAATGAGCAGTTCTTC.